These 24 T cell receptor beta chains share one sample of origin, sequenced in a study of technical replicates of blood from a handful of donors. Repertoires were generated with immunoSEQ multiplex PCR, while TCRdb's copy carries only in-frame clones and drops some. The profile shows tens of thousands of clones, approximately 90% of them singletons. Sequences were obtained from T cells isolated from PBMCs. The receptors come from a human donor in good health.

In this sample, this clone turned up once. The chain uses TRBV9 and TRBJ1-1, with D perhaps matching TRBD1 (5 bases). Trimming shortened V by 0 bases and J by 1 base, and 7 bases separated the two germline ends. The CDR3 runs to 14 residues. Germline CDR1 reads SGDLS; CDR2 reads YYNGEE. CDR3 residues: CASSVGQPNTEAFF. The CDR3 DNA reads as TGTGCCAGCAGCGTAGGACAGCCGAACACTGAAGCTTTCTTT. Using reference TRBV9 and TRBJ1-1 for the parts outside the CDR3, the full variable domain is DSGVTQTPKHLITATGQRVTLRCSPRSGDLSVYWYQQSLDQGLQFLIQYYNGEERAKGNILERFSAQQFPDLHSELNLSSLELGDSALYFCASSVGQPNTEAFFGQGTRLTVV.

The chain carries TRBV11-3 and TRBJ1-5; maybe TRBD1 (5 bases). Germline CDR1 and CDR2: SGHNT and YENEEA. This CDR3 is 15 amino acids long. V dropped 5 bases and J dropped 2 bases, with 13 bases sitting between them. The CDR3 DNA follows: TGTGCCAGCAGCCCCGGCGGGGGACGCAATCAGCCCCAGCATTTT. It yields the protein CASSPGGGRNQPQHF.

The chain combines TRBV5-1 with TRBJ2-6, with D possibly matching TRBD2 (5 bases). V lost 4 bases and J lost 0, with 20 bases in between. CDR1 SGHRS and CDR2 YFSETQ come from the germline V gene. This CDR3 has 19 residues. CDR3 coding DNA: TGCGCCAGCAGCCCTAGGAGTTATCGGGGTCTCTCTGGGGCCAACGTCCTGACTTTC. Translated: CASSPRSYRGLSGANVLTF.

In this sample, this clone turned up once. The chain uses TRBV7-8 and TRBJ1-2; 8 nucleotides match TRBD1. The trim removed 5 bases at V and 4 bases at J, leaving 3 bases unmatched. The CDR3 totals 13 residues. CDR1 and CDR2 from the germline V gene are SGHVS and FQNEAQ. CDR3 nucleotides: TGTGCCAGCAGCCCCGACAGGGGCTATGGCTACACCTTC. Protein: CASSPDRGYGYTF.

CDR3: CASRYSAAGNYGYTF. CDR3 sequence (DNA): TGTGCCAGCAGATATTCCGCGGCGGGTAACTATGGCTACACCTTC. The chain employs TRBV27 and TRBJ1-2; D unclear. Germline V gene data show CDR1 as MNHEY and CDR2 as SMNVEV (reference sequence). This CDR3 comprises 15 residues. Between the trimmed V and J ends, which lost 6 bases and 1 base, there was a span of 15 bases.

The rearrangement joins TRBV2 to TRBJ1-5; D is ambiguous. Germline V gene data show CDR1 as SNHLY and CDR2 as FYNNEI. The CDR3 has 15 residues. The V gene lost 3 bases and the J gene lost 0 bases, with 9 bases spanning the gap. The DNA for the CDR3 is TGTGCCAGCAGTGATGGGCAGACTAGCAATCAGCCCCAGCATTTT. Its protein is CASSDGQTSNQPQHF.

Regarding this clone: Different DNA sequences within this sample yield the same CDR3. The chain combines TRBV5-1 with TRBJ2-7, with TRBD2 as a possible D gene (6 bases). Germline CDR1 reads SGHRS; CDR2 reads YFSETQ. The ends were cut back, 0 bases at V and 3 bases at J, with 10 bases in the middle. The CDR3 extends over 14 amino acids. The CDR3 loop reads CASSLAAGGYEQYF. For the CDR3, the DNA is TGCGCCAGCAGCTTGGCCGCCGGGGGCTACGAGCAGTACTTC.

The V gene is TRBV11-2, the J gene TRBJ2-7, with a weak D call TRBD1 (5 bases). Per germline, CDR1 SGHAT and CDR2 FQNNGV. This CDR3 region has 16 residues. Trimming left V 4 bases short and J 2 bases short, with 18 bases between. CDR3 amino acids: CASSSLSRQGPYEQYF. Here the CDR3 DNA reads TGTGCCAGCAGCTCCCTGTCGAGGCAGGGCCCCTACGAGCAGTACTTC.

The chain carries TRBV18 and TRBJ1-4; 9 bases are shared with TRBD1. The germline V gene has CDR1 KGHSH and CDR2 LQKENI. The CDR3 has 18 amino acids. Losses at the gene ends were 3 bases for V and 5 bases for J; bases not matched to a gene: 13. The CDR3 spells CASSPPAWTGDGNEKLFF. The CDR3 coding sequence is TGTGCCAGCTCACCTCCGGCGTGGACAGGGGACGGAAATGAAAAACTGTTTTTT.

The V gene is TRBV5-1, the J gene TRBJ2-5, with D uncertain. Germline V gene sequence: CDR1 SGHRS, CDR2 YFSETQ. The V end lost 0 bases, the J end lost 3 bases, and 3 bases lay between the germline ends. The CDR3 length is 12 residues. The CDR3 DNA reads TGCGCCAGCAGCTTGGGTAAAGAGACCCAGTACTTC. Amino acids: CASSLGKETQYF.

For this clone: Relative to the germline gene, one junction end is altered; a read error may explain this. V and J are TRBV7-7 and TRBJ2-6; D is unclear. This CDR3 region has 17 residues. Germline CDR1 SSHAT, CDR2 FNYEAQ (reference sequence). CDR3 sequence: CASSLAPQFSGANVLTF. DNA for the CDR3: TGTGCTAGCAGCTTAGCCCCGCAGTTCTCTGGGGCCAACGTCCTGACTTTC.

The rearrangement links TRBV6-5 to TRBJ2-3, with 8 bases identical to TRBD2. V dropped 4 bases and J dropped 6; count of bases not matched to a gene: 3. Germline assignment: CDR1 MNHEY and CDR2 SVGAGI. There are 13 residues in the CDR3. The CDR3 DNA sequence: TGTGCCAGCAGTTCTATAGCGGGGGATACGCAGTATTTT. This sequence encodes CASSSIAGDTQYF.

This rearrangement joins TRBV25-1 to TRBJ2-7; TRBD1 agrees at 9 bases. Germline CDR1 is MGHDK and CDR2 is SYGVNS. J gave up 0 bases and V 1 base, and 1 base lay outside the gene matches. The CDR3 spans 15 residues. In DNA form, the CDR3 reads TGTGCCAGCAGTGAATCGGGACAGGGCTCCTACGAGCAGTACTTC. Protein: CASSESGQGSYEQYF.

The chain combines TRBV28 with TRBJ1-3; possible D gene TRBD1, 6 bases. Between the trimmed V and J ends, which lost 1 base and 0 bases, there was a span of 19 bases. Germline lookup yields CDR1 MDHEN and CDR2 SYDVKM. The CDR3 totals 19 residues. The CDR3 here is CASSLSRGATSFSGNTIYF. For the CDR3, the DNA is TGTGCCAGCAGTTTATCCCGGGGGGCAACTTCCTTCTCTGGAAACACCATATATTTT.

This chain joins TRBV6-1 and TRBJ2-1; D is perhaps TRBD2 (5 bases). The CDR3 contains 15 residues. The V gene lost 7 bases and the J gene lost 4 bases, with 17 bases spanning the gap. Germline V gene sequence: CDR1 MNHNS, CDR2 SASEGT. CDR3 nucleotides: TGTGCCAGCACCGAGGGCTTCAGCAGGTACAATGAGCAGTTCTTC. Encoded protein: CASTEGFSRYNEQFF.

The rearrangement joins TRBV6-5 to TRBJ2-7, with D perhaps matching TRBD2 (5 bases). CDR3 size: 14 residues. The germline CDR1 and CDR2 sequences are MNHEY and SVGAGI. V was cut by 3 bases and J by 2 bases, with 11 bases left in between. CDR3 in DNA: TGTGCCAGCAGTTATACGGACTCAGCCTACGAGCAGTACTTC. This encodes CASSYTDSAYEQYF.

V and J are TRBV6-5 and TRBJ1-1; 7 nucleotides line up with TRBD1. The junction had 13 bases not matched to a gene; V was cut back by 3 bases and J by 9 bases. This CDR3 is 15 amino acids long. The germline gives CDR1 MNHEY, CDR2 SVGAGI. CDR3 sequence (DNA): TGTGCCAGCAGTTATGGGGGACAGACGGGACCTAAAGCTTTCTTT. Its protein is CASSYGGQTGPKAFF.

The chain has TRBV10-1 and TRBJ2-3; 11 bases map to TRBD2. With V trimmed by 7 bases and J by 6 bases, 3 bases remained unmatched. The CDR3 loop spans 13 amino acids. Germline CDR1 WNHNN, CDR2 SYGVQD (reference sequence). The CDR3 protein is CASTGTSGDTQYF. The CDR3 DNA follows: TGCGCCAGCACCGGGACTAGCGGTGATACGCAGTATTTT.

This clone has only a few counts. V is TRBV7-8 and J is TRBJ1-6, with a tentative D call TRBD1 (5 bases). V gave up 2 bases and J gave up 10 bases, with 15 bases separating them. This CDR3 has 15 residues. Looked up from germline, CDR1 is SGHVS and CDR2 is FQNEAQ. CDR3 in amino acids: CASSLLSGVESPLHF. CDR3 DNA: TGTGCCAGCAGCTTATTGTCGGGGGTAGAATCACCCCTCCACTTT.

This clone was detected a few times. The V call is TRBV29-1, the J call TRBJ1-1, with 7 bases matching TRBD1. The germline CDR1 and CDR2 sequences are SQVTM and ANQGSEA. V shed 5 bases and J 5 bases; nucleotides not matched to a gene: 2. The CDR3 length is 11 residues. The CDR3 coding sequence is TGCAGCGTTTCAGGGGGTACTGAAGCTTTCTTT. Protein: CSVSGGTEAFF.

The chain couples TRBV27 to TRBJ2-7, with TRBD1 as a possible D gene (5 bases). V gave up 6 bases and J gave up 6 bases, with 12 bases separating them. This CDR3 comprises 12 residues. Germline CDR1 is MNHEY and CDR2 is SMNVEV (reference sequence). The CDR3 nucleotides are TGTGCCAGCAGCCAAGGGCAGGGCGAGCAGTACTTC. Amino acid sequence: CASSQGQGEQYF.

The chain is built from TRBV27 and TRBJ1-1; D ambiguous. CDR1 and CDR2 (germline): MNHEY, SMNVEV (reference sequence). The CDR3 runs 14 residues. Trimming shortened V by 5 bases and J by 1 base, and 11 bases separated the two germline ends. CDR3 residues: CASSIPDTNTEAFF. The CDR3 bases are TGTGCCAGCAGTATCCCCGACACGAACACTGAAGCTTTCTTT.

This sequence joins TRBV6-5 and TRBJ1-5; 7 positions match TRBD1. Germline V lookup: CDR1 MNHEY, CDR2 SVGAGI. The V segment lost 5 bases and the J segment 10 bases; nucleotides outside the gene matches: 8. The CDR3 covers 13 residues. The DNA for the CDR3 is TGTGCCAGCAGTGTGTACAGGGGCGACCCCCAGCATTTT. Translation: CASSVYRGDPQHF.

In DNA form, the CDR3 reads TGTGCCAGCAGTGGCCTAGCTGTAGAGACCCAGTACTTC. This sequence encodes CASSGLAVETQYF. V gene TRBV11-1 combines with J gene TRBJ2-5, with a weak D call TRBD2 (5 bases). CDR3 size: 13 residues. V gave up 6 bases and J gave up 4 bases, with 12 bases separating them. Germline CDR1 is SGHAT and CDR2 is FQDESV (reference sequence). Full variable domain (missing parts from reference TRBV11-1 and TRBJ2-5): EAEVAQSPRYKITEKSQAVAFWCDPISGHATLYWYRQILGQGPELLVQFQDESVVDDSQLPKDRFSAERLKGVDSTLKIQPAELGDSAMYLCASSGLAVETQYFGPGTRLLVL.